The 13 T cell receptor beta chains in this list originate from one sample, sequenced in a study of blood T cell repertoires in COVID-19. Clones were sequenced by immunoSEQ multiplex PCR, and TCRdb holds only the in-frame ones, with some missing. The sample lists 200,000 to 300,000 clones, approximately 90% seen once, with over 4% in the top ten. Sample: PBMCs or T cells enriched from blood (not recorded which). Source of these receptors: a woman in her 30s who had recovered from COVID-19.

The chain couples TRBV7-9 to TRBJ1-1, with 10 bases aligning to TRBD1. Germline V lookup: CDR1 SEHNR, CDR2 FQNEAQ (reference sequence). The CDR3 has 13 residues. V was clipped by 4 bases and J by 7 bases; unmatched bases: 3. In DNA, the CDR3 is TGTGCCAGCAGCTCCGGACAGGGGGGTGAAGCTTTCTTT. It codes for CASSSGQGGEAFF.

The chain has TRBV28 and TRBJ1-4, with D possibly matching TRBD1 (5 bases). Germline CDR1 and CDR2: MDHEN and SYDVKM. Trimming cost V 6 bases and J 6 bases, with 11 bases left between them. The CDR3 totals 13 residues. This chain's CDR3 is CASRKEGYEKLFF. CDR3 sequence (DNA): TGTGCCAGCAGAAAGGAGGGGTATGAAAAACTGTTTTTT.

For the CDR3, the DNA is TGTGCCAGTTCCCCCTTTGATGAGCAGTTCTTC. This codes for CASSPFDEQFF. The J gene is TRBJ2-1, the V gene TRBV12-3 or TRBV12-4, with D unclear. The CDR3 spans 11 residues. V lost 9 bases and J 8 bases, leaving 11 bases between the germline ends.

V is TRBV2 and J is TRBJ1-2; weak D call: TRBD1 (6 bases). The germline V and J ends were trimmed by 4 bases and 6 bases, with 12 bases remaining between them. The length of the CDR3 is 13 residues. From germline, CDR1 is SNHLY and CDR2 FYNNEI. The CDR3: CASSATGRDGYTF. The CDR3 DNA reads as TGTGCCAGCAGTGCCACAGGGAGGGATGGCTACACCTTC.

V usage is TRBV20-1 and J usage is TRBJ2-1; 7 bases agree with TRBD1. Germline CDR1 and CDR2: DFQATT and SNEGSKA (reference sequence). The ends lost 8 bases at V and 12 bases at J; junction bases unmatched: 4. The CDR3 has 9 amino acids. The CDR3 nucleotides are TGCAGTCTACAGGGGTGGCAGTTCTTC. This encodes CSLQGWQFF.

The V call is TRBV18, the J call TRBJ2-2, with D maybe TRBD1 (5 bases). Trimming cost V 4 bases and J 3 bases, with 9 bases left between them. The CDR3 covers 14 residues. CDR1 and CDR2 (germline): KGHSH, LQKENI. DNA for the CDR3: TGTGCCAGCTCACGCGCCAGGGACACCGGGGAGCTGTTTTTT. It is translated as CASSRARDTGELFF.

This chain connects TRBV19 to TRBJ2-5, with D uncertain. The ends were cut back, 4 bases at V and 3 bases at J, with 9 bases in the middle. The germline V gene encodes CDR1 LNHDA and CDR2 SQIVND (reference sequence). This CDR3 comprises 13 residues. Here the CDR3 reads CASSTDTEETQYF. The CDR3 bases are TGTGCCAGTAGTACCGACACGGAAGAGACCCAGTACTTC.

J is TRBJ2-1 and V is TRBV19; 11 positions agree with TRBD2. The CDR3 spans 17 residues. Trimming took 1 base from V and 5 from J; bases not matched to a gene: 7. Per the germline V gene, CDR1 is LNHDA and CDR2 is SQIVND (reference sequence). The CDR3 here is CASSIGGSGRAHNEQFF. The CDR3 DNA reads as TGTGCCAGTAGTATAGGCGGTAGCGGGAGGGCCCACAATGAGCAGTTCTTC.

The V and J genes are TRBV7-9 and TRBJ1-1; 7 positions agree with TRBD1. There are 14 residues in the CDR3. The trim removed 4 bases at V and 5 bases at J, leaving 7 bases unmatched. Germline values: CDR1 SEHNR, CDR2 FQNEAQ (reference sequence). CDR3 nucleotide sequence: TGTGCCAGCAGCTCTACAGGGGCGAGGACTGAAGCTTTCTTT. It codes for CASSSTGARTEAFF.

This rearrangement joins TRBV3-1 (or the pseudogene TRBV3-2) to TRBJ1-2; D gene uncertain. Per germline, CDR1 LGHDT and CDR2 YNNKEL (reference sequence). V was shortened by 1 base and J by 3 bases, with 9 bases between the two germline ends. This CDR3 is built from 14 residues. CDR3 coding DNA: TGTGCCAGCAGCCAAGGTGGAGGATACTATGGCTACACCTTC. Protein: CASSQGGGYYGYTF.

The chain employs TRBV9 and TRBJ1-2; 11 bases match TRBD1. The trim removed 3 bases at V and 4 bases at J, leaving 5 bases unmatched. The germline V gene has CDR1 SGDLS and CDR2 YYNGEE. This CDR3 comprises 15 residues. CDR3 sequence reads: CASSAGQGAPYGYTF. In nucleotides, the CDR3 is TGTGCCAGCAGCGCCGGACAGGGGGCCCCCTATGGCTACACCTTC.

This sequence joins TRBV18 and TRBJ1-1; D gene unclear. The CDR3 extends over 15 amino acids. Germline CDR1 and CDR2: KGHSH and LQKENI. With 7 bases removed from V and 1 base from J, the gap between germline ends came to 16 bases. DNA of the CDR3: TGTGCCAGCTTCCCACTATTGACGGGGAACACTGAAGCTTTCTTT. Translated: CASFPLLTGNTEAFF.

The chain joins TRBV5-4 to TRBJ1-1, with 8 bases fitting TRBD1. CDR1 and CDR2 from the germline V gene are SGHNT and YYREEE (reference sequence). V was clipped by 0 bases and J by 3 bases; unmatched bases: 1. The CDR3 loop spans 14 amino acids. The CDR3 loop is CASSLDRGYTEAFF. For the CDR3, the DNA is TGTGCCAGCAGCTTGGACAGGGGGTACACTGAAGCTTTCTTT.